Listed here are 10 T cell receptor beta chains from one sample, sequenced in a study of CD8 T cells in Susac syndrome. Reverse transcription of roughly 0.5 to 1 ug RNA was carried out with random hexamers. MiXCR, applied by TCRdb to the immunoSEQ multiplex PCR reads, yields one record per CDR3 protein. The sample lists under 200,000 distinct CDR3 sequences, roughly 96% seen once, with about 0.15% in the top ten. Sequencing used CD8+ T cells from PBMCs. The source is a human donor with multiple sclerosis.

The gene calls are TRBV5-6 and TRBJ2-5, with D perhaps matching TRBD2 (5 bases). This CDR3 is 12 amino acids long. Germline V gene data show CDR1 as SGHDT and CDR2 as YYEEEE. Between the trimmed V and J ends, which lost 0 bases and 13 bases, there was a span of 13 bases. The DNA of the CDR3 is TGTGCCAGCAGCTTGGTCGGGAAAACCTGGTACTTC. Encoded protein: CASSLVGKTWYF.

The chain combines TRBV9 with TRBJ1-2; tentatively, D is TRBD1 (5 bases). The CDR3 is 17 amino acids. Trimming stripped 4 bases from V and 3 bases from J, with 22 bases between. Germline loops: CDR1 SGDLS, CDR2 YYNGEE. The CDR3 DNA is TGTGCCAGCAGCCTTCCGGGGGAGCCGGAGTGGGACTATGGCTACACCTTC. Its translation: CASSLPGEPEWDYGYTF.

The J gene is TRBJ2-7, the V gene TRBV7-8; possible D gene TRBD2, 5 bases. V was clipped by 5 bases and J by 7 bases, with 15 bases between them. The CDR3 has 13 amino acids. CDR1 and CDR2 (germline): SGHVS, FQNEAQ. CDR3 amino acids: CASSAVLGDEQYF. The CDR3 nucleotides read TGTGCCAGCAGCGCAGTACTCGGGGATGAGCAGTACTTC.

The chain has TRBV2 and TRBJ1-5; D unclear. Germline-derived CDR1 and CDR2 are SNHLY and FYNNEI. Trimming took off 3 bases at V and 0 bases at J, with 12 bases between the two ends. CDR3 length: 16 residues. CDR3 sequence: CASSEGKGPSNQPQHF. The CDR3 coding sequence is TGTGCCAGCAGTGAGGGGAAAGGACCTAGCAATCAGCCCCAGCATTTT.

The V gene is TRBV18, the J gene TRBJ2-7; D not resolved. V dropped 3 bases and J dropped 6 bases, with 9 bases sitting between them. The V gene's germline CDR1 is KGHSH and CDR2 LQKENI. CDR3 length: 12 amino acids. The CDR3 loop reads CASSPFTGEQYF. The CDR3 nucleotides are TGTGCCAGCTCACCCTTTACGGGCGAGCAGTACTTC.

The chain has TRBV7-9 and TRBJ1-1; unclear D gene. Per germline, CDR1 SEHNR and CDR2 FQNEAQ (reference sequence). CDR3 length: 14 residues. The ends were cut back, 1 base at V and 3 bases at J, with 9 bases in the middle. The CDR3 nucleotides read TGTGCCAGCAGCTTAGTCATAATCGACACTGAAGCTTTCTTT. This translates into CASSLVIIDTEAFF.

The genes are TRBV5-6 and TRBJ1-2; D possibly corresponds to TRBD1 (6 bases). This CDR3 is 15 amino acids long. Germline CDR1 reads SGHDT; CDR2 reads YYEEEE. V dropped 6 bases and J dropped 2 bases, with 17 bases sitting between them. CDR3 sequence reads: CASTNDGQRNYGYTF. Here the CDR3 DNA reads TGTGCCAGCACCAACGACGGACAGAGGAACTATGGCTACACCTTC.

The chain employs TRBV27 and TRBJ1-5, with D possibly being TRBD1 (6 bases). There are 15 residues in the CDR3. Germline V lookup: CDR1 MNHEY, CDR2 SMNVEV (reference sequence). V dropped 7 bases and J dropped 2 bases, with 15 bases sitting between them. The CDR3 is CASKQGVVGNQPQHF. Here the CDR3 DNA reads TGTGCCAGCAAACAGGGCGTGGTGGGCAATCAGCCCCAGCATTTT.

As DNA, the CDR3 is TGTGCCAGCAGCGAGGACGGGGGAATTGTGGCCAAAAACATTCAGTACTTC. This encodes CASSEDGGIVAKNIQYF. The rearrangement links TRBV11-2 to TRBJ2-4, with a tentative D call TRBD2 (6 bases). V was trimmed by 5 bases and J by 1 base, leaving 18 bases between them. Germline assignment: CDR1 SGHAT and CDR2 FQNNGV. CDR3 length: 17 residues. Full variable domain (remainder filled in from reference TRBV11-2 and TRBJ2-4): EAGVAQSPRYKIIEKRQSVAFWCNPISGHATLYWYQQILGQGPKLLIQFQNNGVVDDSQLPKDRFSAERLKGVDSTLKIQPAKLEDSAVYLCASSEDGGIVAKNIQYFGAGTRLSVL.

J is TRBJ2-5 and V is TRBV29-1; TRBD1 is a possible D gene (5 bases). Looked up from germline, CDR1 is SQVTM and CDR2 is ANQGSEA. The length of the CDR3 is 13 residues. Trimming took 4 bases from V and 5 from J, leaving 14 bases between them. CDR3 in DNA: TGCAGCGTTGTTCCGACAGTGTCGGAGACCCAGTACTTC. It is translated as CSVVPTVSETQYF. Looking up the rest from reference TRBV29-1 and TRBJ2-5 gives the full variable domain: SAVISQKPSRDICQRGTSLTIQCQVDSQVTMMFWYRQQPGQSLTLIATANQGSEATYESGFVIDKFPISRPNLTFSTLTVSNMSPEDSSIYLCSVVPTVSETQYFGPGTRLLVL.